A selection of T cell receptor beta chains follows, all from one sample in a study of T-cell memory formation after mild COVID-19. TCRdb reprocessed the 5' RACE reads via MiXCR and lists one record per CDR3 protein. In the table there are roughly 600,000 distinct CDR3 sequences, under 20% of which are singletons. The specimen was PBMCs or a T cell subset sorted from them (not recorded which). These TCRs come from an adult woman who had mild COVID-19 (a few samples of this study predate the infection). Cell type and time point are not known. The CDR3 runs from the conserved cysteine through the conserved F or W. D genes are given only for firm matches. Clone size is given for some rows only: seen once, a few or many times, or a class if the clone is expanded.

DNA	CDR3	J	V	size	D
TGTGCCAGCAGTGAGCAGGAGATCTCTGGCTACACCTTC	CASSEQEISGYTF	TRBJ1-2	TRBV6-1	few	.
TGCGCCAGCAGCAACCGGGACTCTCACTCCTACGAGCAGTACTTC	CASSNRDSHSYEQYF	TRBJ2-7	TRBV5-1	.	.
TGCGCCAGCAGCTTGGGGTTAACCCCTGAAGCTTTCTTT	CASSLGLTPEAFF	TRBJ1-1	TRBV5-1	.	.
TGTGCCAGCGGGGGGCTAGCGGGAGCCTACCAAGAGACCCAGTACTTC	CASGGLAGAYQETQYF	TRBJ2-5	TRBV7-9	.	TRBD2
TGCAGCGTTGATATGGGAGCCGGGGAGCTGTTTTTT	CSVDMGAGELFF	TRBJ2-2	TRBV29-1	.	.
TGTGCCACCAGCCGACAGGGTGGCTCCTACGAGAAGTACTTC	CATSRQGGSYEKYF	TRBJ2-7	TRBV15	.	TRBD1
TGCAGTGCTAGGGCCCCAGGGGGTGGCTACACCTTC	CSARAPGGGYTF	TRBJ1-2	TRBV20-1	.	TRBD1
TGCAGCGTTGGAGGAGACACCGGGGAGCTGTTTTTT	CSVGGDTGELFF	TRBJ2-2	TRBV29-1	few	.
TGTGCCACGACGGACAGGGCCTACGAGCAGTACTTC	CATTDRAYEQYF	TRBJ2-7	TRBV7-9	few	TRBD1
TGTGCCAGCTCACCCGAAAGATATCTCAACAATCGCAATTCACCCCTCCACTTT	CASSPERYLNNRNSPLHF	TRBJ1-6	TRBV18	.	.
TGTGCCAGCAGTTACTCATCTGTCATAGATACGCAGTATTTT	CASSYSSVIDTQYF	TRBJ2-3	TRBV6-6	many	.
TGTGCCAGCACCCCTCCAGAGGAACTAGCCAAAAACATTCAGTACTTC	CASTPPEELAKNIQYF	TRBJ2-4	TRBV7-9	few	.
TGCAGCTCGACAGGGCCCGACTACAATGAGCAGTTCTTC	CSSTGPDYNEQFF	TRBJ2-1	TRBV29-1	.	TRBD1
TGTGCCAGCAGCTTGGGTGAGGGTGATTCACCCCTCCACTTT	CASSLGEGDSPLHF	TRBJ1-6	TRBV5-5	few	.
TGTGCCAGCAGCTTGGGGAGCGGGGGCCGCGGAGAGACCCAGTACTTC	CASSLGSGGRGETQYF	TRBJ2-5	TRBV7-2	few	TRBD2
TGTGCCAGCAGCTTTGGTGACAGATACAATGAGCAGTTCTTC	CASSFGDRYNEQFF	TRBJ2-1	TRBV7-9	few	.
TGCAGCGTTGCCGAGGTTAGGCACAATGAGCAGTTCTTC	CSVAEVRHNEQFF	TRBJ2-1	TRBV29-1	.	.
TGTGCCAGCAGTCGGACAGAGCCACCCCTCCACTTT	CASSRTEPPLHF	TRBJ1-6	TRBV12-3/TRBV12-4	few	.
TGCAGCGCTGCTAGCGGGAGGGCTATGTTAAATGAGCAGTTCTTC	CSAASGRAMLNEQFF	TRBJ2-1	TRBV29-1	.	TRBD2
TGTGCCAGCAGCCCGAGGACAGGGGGCGAGGCTTTCTTT	CASSPRTGGEAFF	TRBJ1-1	TRBV7-3	.	TRBD1
TGTGCCATCAGAGCGGGAGATGAGCAGTTCTTC	CAIRAGDEQFF	TRBJ2-1	TRBV10-3	many	TRBD2
TGTGCCAGCAGTCTCCTCTCGCGCCCTAGCACAGATACGCAGTATTTT	CASSLLSRPSTDTQYF	TRBJ2-3	TRBV12-3/TRBV12-4	few	.
TGTGCCAGCAGGGATCAGGGTCTTGCCGTCGAGCAGTACTTC	CASRDQGLAVEQYF	TRBJ2-7	TRBV6-1	few	.
TGTGCCAGCAGCGTAGTGCCGTCCAATGAGCAGTTCTTC	CASSVVPSNEQFF	TRBJ2-1	TRBV9	few	.
TGTGCCAGCAGTCGGGACATCGGTTACCCAGGCTACACCTTC	CASSRDIGYPGYTF	TRBJ1-2	TRBV6-5	few	.
TGTGCCAGCAAGCGGCTCCTGAGCTCCTACAATGAGCAGTTCTTC	CASKRLLSSYNEQFF	TRBJ2-1	TRBV6-2/TRBV6-3	.	.
TGTGCCAGCAGCACCCCACGGGATGGCTCTGGAAACACCATATATTTT	CASSTPRDGSGNTIYF	TRBJ1-3	TRBV7-6	.	.
TGTGCCAGCAGTGAAATCGGGCCCTATGGCTACACCTTC	CASSEIGPYGYTF	TRBJ1-2	TRBV2	.	.
TGTGCCAGCAGCTTATCCCCACAGGCTTGGAACGAGCAGTACTTC	CASSLSPQAWNEQYF	TRBJ2-7	TRBV7-2	few	.
TGTGCCAGCAGTGCGGACAGGGGCAATGAGCAGTTCTTC	CASSADRGNEQFF	TRBJ2-1	TRBV2	.	TRBD1
TGTGCCTCCCTCAACGGGAGGTCAGATACGCAGTATTTT	CASLNGRSDTQYF	TRBJ2-3	TRBV30	many	TRBD2
TGTGCCAGCAGCCCTTACTCGAACATCATTTATGAAAAACTGTTTTTT	CASSPYSNIIYEKLFF	TRBJ1-4	TRBV6-5	.	.
TGTGCCATCAGTGAGGGGACTAGCGGGAGGTCTGACATTCAGTACTTC	CAISEGTSGRSDIQYF	TRBJ2-4	TRBV10-3	many	TRBD2
TGCGCCAGCAGCCAAGAAAGTAGCGGGGAATACACCGGGGAGCTGTTTTTT	CASSQESSGEYTGELFF	TRBJ2-2	TRBV4-1	.	TRBD2
TGTGCCAGCAGCCATACTAGATACACCGGGGAGCTGTTTTTT	CASSHTRYTGELFF	TRBJ2-2	TRBV7-2	few	.
TGCAGTGCTAACCGCCGGACTAGCGGACGTCGTTATGAGCAGTTCTTC	CSANRRTSGRRYEQFF	TRBJ2-1	TRBV20-1	few	TRBD2
TGTGCCAGCAGCTTTAGCGGACAGGGGGGATACGAGCAGTACTTC	CASSFSGQGGYEQYF	TRBJ2-7	TRBV7-9	many	TRBD1
TGTGCCAGCAGTTACTCGGGTCGGGCAGAGCAGTTCTTC	CASSYSGRAEQFF	TRBJ2-1	TRBV6-6	few	.
TGTGCCAGCAGCTTGGCTGGGGGGGCAAGTGGAACCGGGGAGCTGTTTTTT	CASSLAGGASGTGELFF	TRBJ2-2	TRBV5-4	.	.
TGTGCCACCCAATCGGACGCGGGACTAGCAGATACGCAGTATTTT	CATQSDAGLADTQYF	TRBJ2-3	TRBV10-3	few	TRBD2
TGTGCCAGCAGTTACCTCCCGACTGGGCTGTACAATGAGCAGTTCTTC	CASSYLPTGLYNEQFF	TRBJ2-1	TRBV6-5	.	.
TGTGCCAGCAGTCAACAGGGAGGCGGGGAGCTGTTTTTT	CASSQQGGGELFF	TRBJ2-2	TRBV12-3/TRBV12-4	.	.
TGTGCCAGCAGCGTAGTTGCAGGGGACTATGGCTACACCTTC	CASSVVAGDYGYTF	TRBJ1-2	TRBV9	.	.